This T cell receptor beta chain was retrieved from a study of blood T cell repertoires in COVID-19. On the study more broadly: Nucleic acid was either cDNA or gDNA, and it came from T cells, B-cell-depleted T cells, or PBMCs.

Residents of about two dozen US areas, aged about 18 to 89 years, made up the participants. Assignment of participants to cohorts was predicated upon participant-reported clinical history. Authors' methods: The assay estimated nucleated cells by amplifying reference gene primers. Produced via immunoSEQ multiplex PCR; TCRdb's table is partial and in-frame only. V and J calls and clone size come straight from that table; D and trimming were deduced from the DNA. Seen here are hundreds of thousands of clones, roughly 80% observed once, and the top ten hold roughly 5.3%. The CDR3 runs 12 residues. Per germline, CDR1 MNHEY and CDR2 SMNVEV (reference sequence). Trimming left V 5 bases short and J 11 bases short, with 16 bases between.

The clonotype was recovered from a man between 40 and 49 years old who had been exposed to COVID-19. V usage is TRBV27 and J usage is TRBJ2-7; D may be TRBD2 (5 bases). The sequenced sample consisted of PBMCs or T cells enriched from blood (not recorded which). Here the CDR3 reads CASSTQQLDEYF. Here the CDR3 DNA reads TGTGCCAGCAGTACCCAACAACTAGACGAGTACTTC.